The 27 T cell receptor beta chains below come from one sample, sequenced in a study of blood T cells in healthy people across ages (dated by TCRdb to about 2015). The library came from 5' RACE. The reads were generated on an Illumina HiSeq 2500. The second PCR ran for roughly 6 to 11 cycles and used a J-beta primer mix along with a sample-barcoded 5' primer. The public reads were reanalyzed by TCRdb: fastp trimming at Q25, MiXCR alignment, in-frame beta chains only. Rows with one shared CDR3 protein collapse into an entry with the most common genes and DNA. The sample table records 550,000 to 700,000 distinct CDR3 sequences; 27% of these occur just once. Of the sample, less than 20% falls within the top ten clones. The specimen sequenced was blood. These TCRs come from a woman in her seventies in good health.

The genes are TRBV7-2 and TRBJ2-6; no clear D. CDR3 length equals 16 residues. Looked up from germline, CDR1 is SGHTA and CDR2 is FQGNSA. The V gene lost 1 base and the J gene lost 0 bases, with 7 bases spanning the gap. The CDR3, as DNA: TGTGCCAGCAGCTTAGTTTTCATCTCTGGGGCCAACGTCCTGACTTTC. It encodes CASSLVFISGANVLTF. Full variable domain (outside the CDR3, taken from reference TRBV7-2 and TRBJ2-6): GAGVSQSPSNKVTEKGKDVELRCDPISGHTALYWYRQSLGQGLEFLIYFQGNSAPDKSGLPSDRFSAERTGGSVSTLTIQRTQQEDSAVYLCASSLVFISGANVLTFGAGSRLTVL.

The chain has TRBV25-1 and TRBJ2-5; unclear D gene. The ends were cut back, 4 bases at V and 0 bases at J, with 12 bases in the middle. The CDR3 sequence is 15 residues long. CDR1 is MGHDK and CDR2 is SYGVNS in the germline V gene. The CDR3 DNA reads as TGTGCCAGCAGTGCCGGGCCAGCCTACCAAGAGACCCAGTACTTC. This encodes CASSAGPAYQETQYF.

The CDR3 DNA reads TGCAGTGCTAGGGTAGCTAGCGGGGGACTGTCGGATCAGTTCTTC. Its protein product is CSARVASGGLSDQFF. The V call is TRBV20-1, the J call TRBJ2-5; 10 positions agree with TRBD2. The last part of the DNA fits TRBJ2-1 better; the J call may be wrong. This CDR3 contains 15 residues. Germline V gene lookup returns CDR1 DFQATT and CDR2 SNEGSKA (reference sequence).

This clonotype came up a few times. This chain joins TRBV5-1 and TRBJ2-1; TRBD2 might be the D (5 bases). Trimming removed 4 bases from V and 9 bases from J, with 17 bases in between. The CDR3 has 14 amino acids. Germline CDR1 and CDR2: SGHRS and YFSETQ. Here the CDR3 DNA reads TGCGCCAGCAGCCGCCCAGCGCTCCGGGGTGAGCAGTTCTTC. Protein sequence: CASSRPALRGEQFF. Complete variable domain (other parts from reference TRBV5-1 and TRBJ2-1): KAGVTQTPRYLIKTRGQQVTLSCSPISGHRSVSWYQQTPGQGLQFLFEYFSETQRNKGNFPGRFSGRQFSNSRSEMNVSTLELGDSALYLCASSRPALRGEQFFGPGTRLTVL.

This clonotype came up a few times. The chain is built from TRBV9 and TRBJ2-3; D remains ambiguous. Trimming removed 0 bases from V and 5 bases from J, with 7 bases in between. The CDR3 is 13 residues long. Germline CDR1 SGDLS, CDR2 YYNGEE. CDR3 nucleotide sequence: TGTGCCAGCAGCGTAGATTCGGGAGATACGCAGTATTTT. This gives the protein CASSVDSGDTQYF. Filled out from reference TRBV9 and TRBJ2-3, the complete variable domain reads DSGVTQTPKHLITATGQRVTLRCSPRSGDLSVYWYQQSLDQGLQFLIQYYNGEERAKGNILERFSAQQFPDLHSELNLSSLELGDSALYFCASSVDSGDTQYFGPGTRLTVL.

The chain combines TRBV20-1 with TRBJ2-5; TRBD2 is a possible D gene (7 bases). Per germline, CDR1 DFQATT and CDR2 SNEGSKA (reference sequence). The CDR3 spans 12 residues. The V and J ends lost 3 bases and 4 bases respectively, with 9 bases between them. The CDR3 nucleotides read TGCAGTGCTAGCGGGGGGCCAGAGACCCAGTACTTC. Its translation is CSASGGPETQYF.

This clonotype was detected only a few times. The chain couples TRBV5-1 to TRBJ2-5; 7 bases are shared with TRBD2. Looked up from germline, CDR1 is SGHRS and CDR2 is YFSETQ. J was trimmed by 2 bases and V by 5 bases; bases with no gene match: 18. The CDR3 runs to 18 residues. The CDR3 reads CASSSPMGSGRPQETQYF. CDR3 in DNA: TGCGCCAGCAGTTCCCCTATGGGTAGCGGGCGACCTCAAGAGACCCAGTACTTC.

The CDR3 region has the DNA TGTGCCAGCAGCCCTCCCGGACAGTACTATGGCTACACCTTC. Protein sequence: CASSPPGQYYGYTF. The rearrangement joins TRBV7-8 to TRBJ1-2; a weak D match, TRBD1 (6 bases). Deletions cut 5 bases from V and 3 bases from J, with 13 bases between. This CDR3 is built from 14 residues. Germline V lookup: CDR1 SGHVS, CDR2 FQNEAQ.

The chain combines TRBV24-1 with TRBJ2-5; 8 bases map to TRBD1. V trimming: 3 bases; J trimming: 1 base; junction bases outside the gene matches: 6. Germline lookup yields CDR1 KGHDR and CDR2 SFDVKD. CDR3 length equals 16 residues. The chain's CDR3 is CATSDPRTGRQETQYF. CDR3 nucleotides: TGTGCCACCAGTGATCCACGGACAGGGCGCCAAGAGACCCAGTACTTC.

This clonotype was counted between two and nine times. V is TRBV12-3 or TRBV12-4 and J is TRBJ1-1; D gene unclear. The CDR3 has 13 residues. Deletions cut 7 bases from V and 0 bases from J, with 9 bases between. CDR3 protein: CASTQRLNTEAFF. The CDR3 coding sequence is TGTGCCAGCACCCAAAGATTGAACACTGAAGCTTTCTTT.

The chain employs TRBV6-4 and TRBJ2-5, with a weak D call TRBD2 (6 bases). The J call is in doubt because the DNA end fits TRBJ2-1 better. The CDR3 is 15 residues long. In germline, CDR1 is MRHNA, CDR2 SNTAGT. The CDR3 loop is CASIAGTPHYNEQFF. In DNA form, the CDR3 reads TGTGCCAGCATTGCCGGGACTCCGCATTACAATGAGCAGTTCTTC.

This clonotype was seen only once. V usage is TRBV19 and J usage is TRBJ1-1, with TRBD1 identical over 7 bases. Germline assignment: CDR1 LNHDA and CDR2 SQIVND (reference sequence). The CDR3 has 13 amino acids. V lost 7 bases and J lost 3; bases outside the gene matches: 5. CDR3 DNA sequence: TGTGCCAGTAAGCTACAGGGGTACACTGAAGCTTTCTTT. Translation: CASKLQGYTEAFF.

The gene calls are TRBV12-1 and TRBJ1-2; the D call of TRBD1 is as the table states it, not checked on the DNA. TRBV12-1 is a recognized pseudogene. This CDR3 is 14 amino acids long. CDR3 residues: CASSFQGTNYGYTF. In nucleotides, the CDR3 is TGTGCCAGCAGCTTTCAGGGAACTAACTATGGCTACACCTTC.

This clonotype came up a few times. This chain uses TRBV25-1 with TRBJ2-5; unclear D gene. Trimming removed 7 bases at V and 10 bases at J, with 13 bases between. The CDR3 has 11 amino acids. In germline, CDR1 is MGHDK, CDR2 SYGVNS. The CDR3 DNA is TGTGCCAGCAATTCTTTTGAGGTCCAGTACTTC. Translating gives CASNSFEVQYF.

This clonotype appeared a few times. The chain joins TRBV7-9 to TRBJ1-4; no clear D gene. V lost 1 base and J 0 bases, leaving 9 bases between the germline ends. The CDR3 extends over 16 amino acids. CDR1 and CDR2 (germline): SEHNR, FQNEAQ (reference sequence). CDR3 DNA sequence: TGTGCCAGCAGCTTAGGGACGATATCAACTAATGAAAAACTGTTTTTT. Translation: CASSLGTISTNEKLFF.

This clonotype has only a few counts. The chain has TRBV20-1 and TRBJ2-3, with 9 nucleotides matching TRBD2. V trimming: 5 bases; J trimming: 1 base; junction bases outside the gene matches: 7. The CDR3 sequence is 15 residues long. The germline V gene encodes CDR1 DFQATT and CDR2 SNEGSKA (reference sequence). The CDR3 DNA is TGCAGTGCTGGGCGGGGGGGCAGTCGCACAGATACGCAGTATTTT. Its translation: CSAGRGGSRTDTQYF.

This chain uses TRBV13 with TRBJ1-4, with D possibly TRBD1 on 5 matching bases. The CDR3 spans 15 residues. Germline-derived CDR1 and CDR2 are PRHDT and FYEKMQ (reference sequence). The ends were cut back, 5 bases at V and 9 bases at J, with 19 bases in the middle. The CDR3, as DNA: TGTGCCAGCAGCCTGGACGGGGGTAGAAAACAAAAACTGTTTTTT. Amino acid sequence: CASSLDGGRKQKLFF.

This clonotype turned up a few times. The chain couples TRBV7-3 to TRBJ2-3; D is undetermined. The V end was cut by 2 bases, the J end by 1 base, with 7 bases between. Germline loops: CDR1 SGHTA, CDR2 FQGTGA. This CDR3 is built from 14 residues. The CDR3 spells CASSLDARTDTQYF. The CDR3 DNA follows: TGTGCCAGCAGCTTAGACGCGCGCACAGATACGCAGTATTTT. Looking up the rest from reference TRBV7-3 and TRBJ2-3 gives the full variable domain: GAGVSQTPSNKVTEKGKYVELRCDPISGHTALYWYRQSLGQGPEFLIYFQGTGAADDSGLPNDRFFAVRPEGSVSTLKIQRTERGDSAVYLCASSLDARTDTQYFGPGTRLTVL.

CDR3: CASSVVEGALTEAFF. DNA of the CDR3: TGTGCCAGCAGCGTAGTGGAGGGGGCGCTCACTGAAGCTTTCTTT. The chain links TRBV9 to TRBJ1-1; TRBD1 aligns across 7 bases. Germline V gene sequence: CDR1 SGDLS, CDR2 YYNGEE. After removal of 0 bases from V and 4 bases from J, the junction contained 6 bases not matched to a gene. This CDR3 is 15 amino acids long.

This clonotype was counted a few times. This chain uses TRBV20-1 with TRBJ2-7; 8 bases line up with TRBD1. Trimming took 0 bases from V and 0 from J; bases not matched to a gene: 7. CDR3 length equals 16 residues. Germline CDR1 and CDR2: DFQATT and SNEGSKA (reference sequence). This chain's CDR3 is CSARDLDRGSSYEQYF. In DNA, the CDR3 is TGCAGTGCTAGAGATTTAGACAGGGGAAGCTCCTACGAGCAGTACTTC.

This chain links TRBV29-1 with TRBJ2-1; perhaps TRBD2 as D (7 bases). V lost 4 bases and J lost 8, with 15 bases in between. The CDR3 length is 13 residues. The germline gives CDR1 SQVTM, CDR2 ANQGSEA. The CDR3 DNA reads TGCAGCGTTGGGGGGGGCCCTGAGGATGAGCAGTTCTTC. Its protein is CSVGGGPEDEQFF.

This clonotype occurred a few times. Germline is not matched at one junction end, which may reflect a read error. V usage is TRBV4-3 and J usage is TRBJ2-7; 10 positions agree with TRBD2. Germline V gives CDR1 LGHNA, CDR2 YSLEER. The CDR3 is 15 amino acids. DNA for the CDR3: TGCGCCAGCAGCCAAACAGCGGGGGGGCATTACGGGCAGTACTTC. Translation: CASSQTAGGHYGQYF.

V and J are TRBV5-1 and TRBJ2-3; 11 bases align to TRBD2. Trimming took 4 bases from V and 4 from J; bases not matched to a gene: 5. Germline CDR1 reads SGHRS; CDR2 reads YFSETQ. CDR3 length: 15 residues. This chain's CDR3 is CASSQLAGAADTQYF. The DNA for the CDR3 is TGCGCCAGCAGCCAACTAGCGGGGGCGGCAGATACGCAGTATTTT.

This chain links TRBV7-3 with TRBJ2-5; TRBD1 matches at 8 bases. The CDR3 is 14 residues long. V shed 5 bases, J shed 6 bases, and the junction held 8 bases outside the gene matches. Germline CDR1 and CDR2: SGHTA and FQGTGA. The CDR3 sequence: CASSADQGAKTQYF. In DNA form, the CDR3 reads TGTGCCAGCAGCGCAGATCAGGGGGCGAAGACCCAGTACTTC.

J is TRBJ2-1 and V is TRBV7-9, with D perhaps assigned TRBD1 or TRBD2 (5 bases each). CDR3 length: 16 amino acids. V was trimmed by 0 bases and J by 8 bases, leaving 17 bases between them. CDR1 and CDR2 (germline): SEHNR, FQNEAQ (reference sequence). The DNA of the CDR3 is TGTGCCAGCAGCTTAGCGCTAGCTGGGGGTCCGGATGAGCAGTTCTTC. Protein product: CASSLALAGGPDEQFF.

This rearrangement joins TRBV6-6 to TRBJ2-7; D is unresolved. Germline V gene lookup returns CDR1 MNHNY and CDR2 SVGAGI (reference sequence). V dropped 4 bases and J dropped 0 bases, with 13 bases sitting between them. This CDR3 comprises 15 residues. The CDR3 spells CASSFSPGDSYEQYF. The CDR3 DNA reads as TGTGCCAGCAGTTTTTCTCCCGGAGACTCCTACGAGCAGTACTTC.

In this sample, this clonotype turned up a few times. This chain uses TRBV27 with TRBJ1-2; no definite D call. From germline, CDR1 is MNHEY and CDR2 SMNVEV (reference sequence). Trimming took 6 bases from V and 7 from J, leaving 9 bases between them. The CDR3 loop spans 11 amino acids. The CDR3 nucleotides are TGTGCCAGCAGAGTTTTGGTTGGCTACACCTTC. It yields the protein CASRVLVGYTF.